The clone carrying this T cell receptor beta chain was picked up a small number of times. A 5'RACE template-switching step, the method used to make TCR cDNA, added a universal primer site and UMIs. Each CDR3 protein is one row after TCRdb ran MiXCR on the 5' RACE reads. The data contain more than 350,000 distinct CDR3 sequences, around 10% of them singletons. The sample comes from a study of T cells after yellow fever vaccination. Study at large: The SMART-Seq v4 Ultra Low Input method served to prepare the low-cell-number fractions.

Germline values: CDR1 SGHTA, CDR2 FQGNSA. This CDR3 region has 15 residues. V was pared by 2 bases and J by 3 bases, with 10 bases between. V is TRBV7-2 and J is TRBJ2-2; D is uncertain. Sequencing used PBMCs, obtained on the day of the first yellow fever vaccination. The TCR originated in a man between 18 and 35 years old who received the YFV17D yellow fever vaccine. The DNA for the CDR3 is TGTGCCAGCAGCTTATATAGGGTGGACACCGGGGAGCTGTTTTTT. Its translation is CASSLYRVDTGELFF.